The source of this T cell receptor (beta chain) is a study of blood T cell repertoires in COVID-19 (dated by TCRdb to 2018 to 2021). The study in broad terms: The collaborator samples originated in the United States, Italy and Spain and spanned the acute and convalescent phases of COVID-19. The prospective study material was composed of cDNA or gDNA derived from T cells, B-cell-depleted T cells, or PBMCs. Deeply sampled blood TCRbeta repertoires from subjects exposed to, actively infected with, or recovered from COVID-19 were included in the dataset. The repertoires were released in a freely available public database intended as a resource for research on the immune response to SARS-CoV-2. The samples were drawn from two sources: the first 160 participants of the ongoing ImmuneRACE study, and 950 to 1,500 subjects contributed by 6 global collaborators. The sample metadata nearly always contained a de-identified subject ID, COVID-19 status, age in years and sex. HLA class I and class II types, where available, came from metadata supplied by the sample provider rather than from assay-based typing. The paper as a whole reports these results and caveats: Clinical and demographic metadata were provided uncurated, with the amount varying by source and participant.

TCRbeta CDR3 regions were amplified from genomic DNA by means of the immunoSEQ Assay, a bias-controlled multiplex PCR. The paper's data handling went like this. The number of nucleated cells in each sample was estimated by amplification of reference gene primers within the assay. To quantify the absolute abundance of each unique TCRbeta CDR3 rearrangement, sequence reads were collapsed and filtered. For each sample, productive Simpson clonality was calculated by taking the square root of Simpson's diversity index across productive rearrangements. TCRdb obtained this table from immuneACCESS and retained in-frame rearrangements with V and J assigned. These tables miss some clones; where compared with another copy, unresolved V genes account for less than half of the shortfall, and the remainder is unexplained. D and trimming come from the DNA, and the V and J calls and clone size come from that table. The sample data list under 200,000 clones, and around three quarters of these were observed just once. The top ten clones comprise roughly 8.4% of the sample.

The V end gives up 6 bases and the J end 6 bases, leaving 13 bases in the junction not matched to a gene. The germline V gene sets CDR1 to SNHLY and CDR2 to FYNNEI. The CDR3 spans 15 residues, from the cysteine through the phenylalanine. CDR3 DNA is the only sequence kept; it has 45 bases, read in frame from the first base. In regard to this clone: The target of this receptor is not known. Base quality data are lacking; no much larger clone is found one base away.

Whole blood was collected in K2EDTA tubes by collaborating institutions according to the institutions' own protocols. For TCRbeta analysis, collaborator samples were shipped as frozen whole blood, as isolated PBMCs, or as DNA extracted from either sample type. The chain employs TRBV2 and TRBJ1-1; TRBD1 lines up with 7 middle nucleotides. Sequencing was done on a sample of peripheral blood. This receptor was taken from a man aged 55 to 70 with acute or convalescent COVID-19. The CDR3 is CASRKTYRDSAEAFF. The nucleotides read TGTGCCAGCAGGAAAACTTACCGGGACAGTGCTGAAGCTTTCTTT.